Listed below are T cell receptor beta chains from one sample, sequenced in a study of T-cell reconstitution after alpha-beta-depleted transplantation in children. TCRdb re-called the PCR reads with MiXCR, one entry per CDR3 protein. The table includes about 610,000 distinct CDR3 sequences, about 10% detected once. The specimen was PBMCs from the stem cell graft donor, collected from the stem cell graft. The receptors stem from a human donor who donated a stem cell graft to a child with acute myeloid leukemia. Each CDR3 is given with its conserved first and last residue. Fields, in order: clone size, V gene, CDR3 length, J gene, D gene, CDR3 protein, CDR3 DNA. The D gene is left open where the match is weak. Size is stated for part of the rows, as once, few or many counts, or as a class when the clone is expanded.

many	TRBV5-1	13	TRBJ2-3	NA	CASTQEGSDTQYF	TGCGCCAGCACCCAGGAGGGATCAGATACGCAGTATTTT
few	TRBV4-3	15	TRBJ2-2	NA	CASSPAGGVTGELFF	TGCGCCAGCAGCCCCGCGGGCGGTGTCACCGGGGAGCTGTTTTTT
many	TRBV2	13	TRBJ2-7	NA	CASGYGTYYEQYF	TGTGCCAGCGGATACGGGACCTACTACGAGCAGTACTTC
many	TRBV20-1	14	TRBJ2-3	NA	CSASRGGSTDTQYF	TGCAGTGCTAGTCGCGGCGGGAGCACAGATACGCAGTATTTT
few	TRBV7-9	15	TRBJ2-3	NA	CASSLSTRSTDTQYF	TGTGCCAGCAGCCTTTCGACGAGAAGCACAGATACGCAGTATTTT
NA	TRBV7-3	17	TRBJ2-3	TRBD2	CASSPRLAGDSGDTQYF	TGTGCCAGCAGCCCTAGACTAGCGGGAGACTCGGGAGATACGCAGTATTTT
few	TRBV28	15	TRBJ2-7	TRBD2	CASSRSVAGSYEQYF	TGTGCCAGCTCCCGTAGCGTAGCGGGCTCCTACGAGCAGTACTTC
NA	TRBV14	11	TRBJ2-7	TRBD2	CASSAGGEQYF	TGTGCCAGCAGCGCGGGGGGCGAGCAGTACTTC
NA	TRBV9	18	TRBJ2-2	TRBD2	CASSREDSSFANTGELFF	TGTGCCAGCAGCCGGGAGGACTCCAGTTTCGCGAACACCGGGGAGCTGTTTTTT
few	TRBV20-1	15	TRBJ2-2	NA	CSAYTRERSTGELFF	TGCAGTGCCTACACACGGGAGAGGAGCACCGGGGAGCTGTTTTTT
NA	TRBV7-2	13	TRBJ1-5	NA	CASSLGAGQPQHF	TGTGCCAGCAGCCTAGGGGCTGGGCAGCCCCAGCATTTT
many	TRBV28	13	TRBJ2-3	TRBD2	CASSLVEAGEWYF	TGTGCCAGCAGTTTGGTTGAGGCGGGAGAGTGGTATTTT
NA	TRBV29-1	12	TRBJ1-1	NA	CSVEGGLAEAFF	TGCAGCGTGGAGGGGGGACTAGCTGAAGCTTTCTTT
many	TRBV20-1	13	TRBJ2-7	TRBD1	CSARGGQGYEQYF	TGCAGTGCTAGGGGGGGACAGGGCTACGAGCAGTACTTC
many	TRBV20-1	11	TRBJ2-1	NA	CSARDAGNRFF	TGCAGTGCTAGAGATGCGGGCAACCGGTTCTTC
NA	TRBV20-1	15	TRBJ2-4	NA	CSAKLTGIAKNIQYF	TGCAGTGCTAAACTGACAGGAATAGCCAAAAACATTCAGTACTTC
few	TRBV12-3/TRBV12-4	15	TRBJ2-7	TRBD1	CASRPTGVLPYEQYF	TGTGCCAGCAGACCTACAGGGGTTCTTCCCTACGAGCAGTACTTC
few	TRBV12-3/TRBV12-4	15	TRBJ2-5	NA	CASSAPGTGQETQYF	TGTGCCAGCAGTGCCCCCGGGACGGGCCAAGAGACCCAGTACTTC